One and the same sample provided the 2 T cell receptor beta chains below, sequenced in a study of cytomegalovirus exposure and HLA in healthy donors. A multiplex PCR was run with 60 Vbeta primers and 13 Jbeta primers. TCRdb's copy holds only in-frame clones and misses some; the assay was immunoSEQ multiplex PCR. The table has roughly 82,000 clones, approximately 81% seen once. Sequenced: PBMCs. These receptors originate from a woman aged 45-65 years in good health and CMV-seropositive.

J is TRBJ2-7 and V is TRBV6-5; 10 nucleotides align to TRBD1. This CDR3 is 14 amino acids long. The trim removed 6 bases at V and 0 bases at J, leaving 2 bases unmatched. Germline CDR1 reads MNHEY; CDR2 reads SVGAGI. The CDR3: CASRTGGASYEQYF. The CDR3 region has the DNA TGTGCCAGCAGGACAGGGGGCGCCTCCTACGAGCAGTACTTC.

The CDR3 DNA is TGTGCCAGCAGCAACTACAGGTCCGACGAGCAGTACTTC. It codes for CASSNYRSDEQYF. The chain joins TRBV7-9 to TRBJ2-7; D possibly corresponds to TRBD1 (5 bases). Germline CDR1 and CDR2: SEHNR and FQNEAQ (reference sequence). This CDR3 spans 13 amino acids. The ends were cut back, 5 bases at V and 5 bases at J, with 13 bases in the middle.